This T cell receptor (beta chain) appears in the sequencing data of a study of robustness of blood B and T cell sequencing (dated by TCRdb to the late 2010s). About the study as a whole: The goal of the study was to figure out the amount of peripheral blood required to reliably characterize the TCRbeta and IgG repertoires of an individual. TCRbeta and IgG repertoires were quantified in each of the approximately 9 independently drawn blood samples. Two replicate TCRbeta cDNA libraries were prepared from one shared RNA pool from a single 10 ml draw, serving as technical replicates.

The library came from PCR. TCRdb shows the sequencer as Illumina MiSeq. Synthesis of cDNA relied on SMARTScribe reverse transcriptase together with a 5' template-switch oligo that added a universal priming site. The template-switch oligo carried a 12-nucleotide random unique molecular identifier (UMI) that tagged each cDNA molecule. During reverse transcription, TCRbeta transcripts were targeted using chain-specific reverse primers. Uracil DNA glycosylase treatment removed residual template-switch adapters, and cDNA was purified with a Qiagen MinElute kit. For the first PCR, around 21 cycles were run with KAPA HiFi HotStart ReadyMix and step-out primers, split across four 50 ul reactions. First-round PCR products were gel-purified before further amplification. Illumina Nextera adapters were added in a second roughly 8-cycle PCR, after which libraries were purified and pooled. The UMI barcode for each TCRbeta molecule was captured by a 50-nucleotide 5' read. Per the original workflow: Reads were grouped by UMI into consensus reads using the MIGEC toolkit. PEAR was used to merge forward and reverse consensus reads, producing the final reads. Identical UMI-sequence pairs found in more than one library were treated as cross-sample contamination and removed by a custom decontamination script. MIGMAP, a wrapper around IgBLAST, was used to carry out V(D)J assignment and CDR3 extraction. TCR clonotypes were defined by identical V gene, J gene and CDR3 amino acid sequence, and CDR1 and CDR2 were left unsequenced. TCRdb cleaned the public reads at Q25 with fastp, built clones with MiXCR and kept in-frame beta chains. Each CDR3 protein appears once, grouped with its most common genes and DNA. Clone size and V and J calls follow TCRdb, not the original study. This sample is represented by some 1,600 distinct CDR3 sequences; 56% of them were singletons. Of the sample, approximately 44% falls within the top ten clones.

Paper-wide results and their limitations: Pooling tubes did not make the overlap of rare TCRbeta clonotypes any better, which implies that much larger blood volumes would be needed to capture those rare clonotypes. The 1,000 most abundant TCRbeta clonotypes from the pooled draws were found in every single 10 ml sample. EDTA tubes required immediate fractionation, limiting use in multi-site collections. When technical replicate libraries were compared, approximately 95% of the top 10,000 TCRbeta clonotypes in one library also turned up in the other. A full plateau was not reached by TCRbeta rarefaction curves, suggesting under-sequencing or many low-abundance clonotypes. Combining 3 or 4 tubes (roughly 30-45 ml blood) brought coverage of the top 10,000 TCRbeta clonotypes close to saturation. Evidence of cross-contamination, likely from batch processing, showed up in one pair of TCRbeta libraries, so the UMI-sequence pairs shared by that pair of libraries were removed.

mRNA, which captures expressed receptors, was used instead of genomic DNA for quantification of TCRbeta repertoires. Buffy coat leukocytes were collected into Trizol, and RNA was extracted with the Direct-zol RNA MiniPrep Plus kit without cell sorting. EDTA blood tubes were centrifuged immediately at 4°C to separate plasma, buffy coat and red blood cells. The CDR3 numbers 12 residues from cysteine through phenylalanine. Only the CDR3 DNA is retained, 36 bases long and in frame from the first base. For CDR1 and CDR2, the germline V gene lists ENHRY and SYGVKD. The junction shows trimming of 3 bases on V and 4 bases on J, plus 5 bases between the germline ends. This clonotype came up a few times. Its antigen is still unknown. Base quality data are lacking; no much larger clone is found one base away.

This TCR came from a human donor in good health. The rearrangement joined TRBV10-3 to TRBJ2-3; the D gene is unclear. Sequenced material: peripheral blood. The CDR3 sequence is CAISEGPDTQYF. The nucleotide sequence reads as follows: TGTGCCATCAGTGAAGGGCCAGATACGCAGTATTTT.